Described below is a single T cell receptor (beta chain) sequence and its context. Its antigen target is currently unknown. No much larger clone is present one base from it, and per-base qualities are unavailable. These data originate in a study of T cell changes during pregnancy in multiple sclerosis (dated by TCRdb to about 2019). Regarding the study in general: Changes in the T cell repertoire over the course of pregnancy were examined in this study in women with multiple sclerosis.

The CDR3 holds 14 amino acids from the cysteine to the phenylalanine. Left in the record is the CDR3 DNA by itself, 42 bases read in frame from the first base. For CDR1 and CDR2, the germline V gene lists SNHLY and FYNNEI. V is pruned by 7 bases and J by 7 bases, leaving 10 bases of the junction without a gene match. Libraries were built with the immunoSEQ multiplex PCR assay. What TCRdb holds here is the immuneACCESS table cut down to in-frame rearrangements. Part of the clones is not present; checked against another copy, under half of the missing clones reflect an unresolved V gene, and the others are unexplained. The sample table shows under 60,000 clones, and almost 95% are seen once. 0.25% of the sample lies in the top ten.

The sequence joins TRBV2 to TRBJ1-5; TRBD1 matches 7 bases in the middle. The TCR sequence derives from a female donor with multiple sclerosis, enrolled in a pregnancy study. This material consisted of CD4+ T cells from peripheral blood mononuclear cells, taken in the third trimester of pregnancy. The CDR3 sequence is CASKQDRVVQPQHF. The nucleotide sequence is given as TGTGCCAGCAAACAAGACAGGGTGGTCCAGCCCCAGCATTTT.